The 5 T cell receptor beta chains below were found in one sample sequenced in a study of cytomegalovirus exposure and HLA in healthy donors. Both 60 Vbeta primers and 13 Jbeta primers went into the PCR. Only in-frame clones appear in the TCRdb table, and some are missing; sequencing was by immunoSEQ multiplex PCR. The data show approximately 110,000 clones, with approximately 80% seen just once and around 3% held by the top ten. Input material: PBMCs. Every receptor here comes from a young woman in good health and CMV-seropositive.

V usage is TRBV6-5 and J usage is TRBJ2-3; D may be TRBD1 (7 bases). V was shortened by 1 base and J by 4 bases, with 12 bases between the two germline ends. CDR1 is MNHEY and CDR2 is SVGAGI in the germline V gene. The CDR3 has 15 amino acids. The CDR3 here is CASSYLQGGADTQYF. CDR3 sequence (DNA): TGTGCCAGCAGTTACTTGCAGGGGGGTGCAGATACGCAGTATTTT.

The V call is TRBV5-1, the J call TRBJ2-3; 10 bases are a match to TRBD2. This CDR3 region has 15 residues. Germline lookup yields CDR1 SGHRS and CDR2 YFSETQ. V shed 0 bases and J 5 bases; nucleotides not matched to a gene: 3. In DNA form, the CDR3 reads TGCGCCAGCAGCTTGGTAGTAGCGGGAGGAGATACGCAGTATTTT. This sequence encodes CASSLVVAGGDTQYF.

The chain has TRBV6-1 and TRBJ2-5, with D tentatively TRBD2 (6 bases). Germline CDR1 and CDR2: MNHNS and SASEGT. The V gene lost 5 bases and the J gene lost 2 bases, with 9 bases spanning the gap. This CDR3 is 13 amino acids long. CDR3: CASSSGTQETQYF. The CDR3 bases are TGTGCCAGCAGTTCAGGGACTCAAGAGACCCAGTACTTC.

This clone has just a few counts. V usage is TRBV7-8 and J usage is TRBJ2-1; 8 nucleotides align to TRBD2. The V gene's germline CDR1 is SGHVS and CDR2 FQNEAQ. The V segment lost 4 bases and the J segment 8 bases; nucleotides outside the gene matches: 13. This CDR3 region has 16 residues. The CDR3 is CASSYRGGSGGHEQFF. The CDR3 DNA follows: TGTGCCAGCAGCTATCGGGGGGGTTCCGGGGGCCATGAGCAGTTCTTC.

The chain has TRBV5-1 and TRBJ2-7; D perhaps matches TRBD1 (5 bases). CDR3 length equals 14 residues. V lost 0 bases, J lost 6 bases, and 13 bases lay in between. Per germline, CDR1 SGHRS and CDR2 YFSETQ. The CDR3 coding sequence is TGCGCCAGCAGCTTGGTAGGGGCGCAGGGCGAGCAGTACTTC. It specifies CASSLVGAQGEQYF.